The next 14 T cell receptor beta chains were all read from a single sample in a study of blood T cell repertoires in COVID-19. Using immunoSEQ multiplex PCR, the repertoire was profiled, and TCRdb retains in-frame clones only, with some absent. The data show over 150,000 clones, under 85% seen once. Sequenced input: peripheral blood. All receptors derive from a woman of 80 years or more with acute or convalescent COVID-19.

This clone was detected a few times. V and J are TRBV3-1 (or the pseudogene TRBV3-2) and TRBJ2-7; 13 bases match TRBD2. The CDR3 contains 15 residues. The V and J ends lost 4 bases and 5 bases, in that order; junction bases with no gene match: 5. Germline CDR1 reads LGHDT; CDR2 reads YNNKEL (reference sequence). This CDR3 reads CASSPTSGRAHEQYF. As DNA, the CDR3 is TGTGCCAGCAGCCCAACTAGCGGGAGGGCCCACGAGCAGTACTTC.

This clone appeared a few times. The chain employs TRBV7-2 and TRBJ2-7; 8 nucleotides align to TRBD1. CDR1 SGHTA and CDR2 FQGNSA come from the germline V gene. The J segment lost 6 bases and the V segment lost 5 bases, leaving 6 bases of the junction unmatched. The CDR3 loop spans 13 amino acids. The DNA for the CDR3 is TGTGCCAGCAGCACGCGGACAGGGCTCGAGCAGTACTTC. It encodes CASSTRTGLEQYF.

This clone was counted a few times. The rearrangement links TRBV3-1 (or the pseudogene TRBV3-2) to TRBJ2-3; 8 positions match TRBD2. Germline trimming cut 6 bases from V and 3 bases from J; bases unmatched to any gene: 11. The length of the CDR3 is 16 residues. The germline CDR1 and CDR2 sequences are LGHDT and YNNKEL (reference sequence). CDR3 DNA sequence: TGTGCCAGCAGTCCTTTAGCGGGATCGTATACAGATACGCAGTATTTT. It translates to CASSPLAGSYTDTQYF.

V usage is TRBV7-9 and J usage is TRBJ2-1, with TRBD2 matching over 13 bases. V trimming: 5 bases; J trimming: 9 bases; junction bases outside the gene matches: 7. This CDR3 has 15 amino acids. Germline V gene data show CDR1 as SEHNR and CDR2 as FQNEAQ (reference sequence). The CDR3 DNA reads as TGTGCCAGCAGCCCCGGACTAGCGGGAGAAGTTGAGCAGTTCTTC. This encodes CASSPGLAGEVEQFF.

The V gene is TRBV7-3, the J gene TRBJ1-4; TRBD1 aligns across 10 bases. Trimming at V came to 2 bases and at J to 8 bases, leaving 5 bases not matched to a gene. The CDR3 totals 15 residues. Germline V gene data show CDR1 as SGHTA and CDR2 as FQGTGA. The CDR3 reads CASSLGTGVREKLFF. As DNA, the CDR3 is TGTGCCAGCAGCTTAGGGACAGGGGTCCGGGAAAAACTGTTTTTT.

DNA of the CDR3: TGTGCCAGCTCACCACCCGGGACACCCTCCTACGAGCAGTACTTC. Amino acid sequence: CASSPPGTPSYEQYF. The chain has TRBV18 and TRBJ2-7; D perhaps matches TRBD1 (6 bases). Trimming took off 0 bases at V and 0 bases at J, with 9 bases between the two ends. Germline V CDR1 and CDR2: KGHSH, LQKENI. The CDR3 sequence is 15 residues long.

This clone was recorded once. The chain links TRBV6-5 to TRBJ2-4; 7 bases fit TRBD2. V dropped 7 bases and J dropped 5; count of bases not matched to a gene: 11. Germline-derived CDR1 and CDR2 are MNHEY and SVGAGI. The CDR3 is 15 residues long. For the CDR3, the DNA is TGTGCCAGCACTCCCTCAAGGGGAGGGGAAAACATTCAGTACTTC. Translated: CASTPSRGGENIQYF.

This clone showed up just a few times. The chain couples TRBV7-2 to TRBJ2-5, with 8 bases lining up with TRBD2. V trimming: 2 bases; J trimming: 6 bases; junction bases outside the gene matches: 5. Germline V lookup: CDR1 SGHTA, CDR2 FQGNSA. This CDR3 spans 14 amino acids. CDR3 residues: CASSLLSGSQTQYF. For the CDR3, the DNA is TGTGCCAGCAGCTTACTAAGCGGGAGTCAGACCCAGTACTTC.

The rearrangement uses TRBV9 and TRBJ2-7; TRBD1 aligns across 8 bases. The V gene's germline CDR1 is SGDLS and CDR2 YYNGEE. After removal of 5 bases from V and 3 bases from J, the junction contained 1 base not matched to a gene. The CDR3 is 12 amino acids. Written as DNA, the CDR3 is TGTGCCAGCAGTACAGGGGGCTACGAGCAGTACTTC. It is translated as CASSTGGYEQYF.

This sequence joins TRBV4-1 and TRBJ1-2; TRBD1 is a possible D gene (6 bases). From germline, CDR1 is MGHRA and CDR2 YSYEKL. The CDR3 has 14 residues. Trimming left V 0 bases short and J 4 bases short, with 9 bases between. The CDR3 bases are TGCGCCAGCAGCCAAGATACAGGGACCTATGGCTACACCTTC. It encodes CASSQDTGTYGYTF.

The gene calls are TRBV7-9 and TRBJ2-1; D gene ambiguous. CDR1 and CDR2 from the germline V gene are SEHNR and FQNEAQ (reference sequence). This CDR3 region has 10 residues. Trimming took 5 bases from V and 9 from J, leaving 5 bases between them. The CDR3 DNA sequence: TGTGCCAGCAGCATCGGTGAGCAGTTCTTC. As protein: CASSIGEQFF.

This clone has only a few counts. The V gene is TRBV6-5, the J gene TRBJ1-5, with D perhaps TRBD1 (5 bases). This CDR3 region has 15 residues. Germline V gene lookup returns CDR1 MNHEY and CDR2 SVGAGI. With 0 bases removed from V and 7 bases from J, the gap between germline ends came to 13 bases. The CDR3 nucleotides are TGTGCCAGCAGTTACTCGCCCAGGGCGAGGCAGCCCCAGCATTTT. Translating gives CASSYSPRARQPQHF.

This rearrangement joins TRBV3-1 (or the pseudogene TRBV3-2) to TRBJ2-3; D may be TRBD2 (6 bases). Trimming cost V 0 bases and J 4 bases, with 29 bases left between them. Germline values: CDR1 LGHDT, CDR2 YNNKEL (reference sequence). CDR3 length equals 21 residues. In DNA, the CDR3 is TGTGCCAGCAGCCAAGATACTTCGGTAGGAGGAGTTCGGGGGATCGCAGATACGCAGTATTTT. This sequence encodes CASSQDTSVGGVRGIADTQYF.

This clone was detected once. The chain employs TRBV10-3 and TRBJ1-2; possibly TRBD1 for D (6 bases). Per the germline V gene, CDR1 is ENHRY and CDR2 is SYGVKD. V shed 4 bases and J shed 4 bases, with 16 bases lying between them. CDR3 length: 15 amino acids. Here the CDR3 reads CAISAFDRNIYGYTF. Here the CDR3 DNA reads TGTGCCATCAGTGCGTTCGACAGGAACATCTATGGCTACACCTTC.